The clone carrying this TCR beta chain came up once. These data originate in a study of cytomegalovirus exposure and HLA in healthy donors. The CDR3 runs 14 residues. With 2 bases clipped from V and 7 bases from J, the junction kept 4 bases outside the gene matches. Germline V gives CDR1 MNHEY, CDR2 SVGAGI. The PCR had 60 Vbeta and 13 Jbeta primers. Some clones are missing from TCRdb's copy, which holds only in-frame ones; the method was immunoSEQ multiplex PCR. The sample yields about 200,000 clones, around 73% seen once. V is TRBV6-5 and J is TRBJ2-2; TRBD1 matches 7 bases. The clonotype was recovered from a male donor in good health and CMV-seronegative. Sequences were obtained from PBMCs. Here the CDR3 reads CASSYRGLSGELFF. CDR3 DNA sequence: TGTGCCAGCAGTTACAGGGGGCTGAGCGGGGAGCTGTTTTTT.